This TCR beta chain was observed in a study of early T cells in non-severe SARS-CoV-2 infection. About the study: Sequencing input comprised bulk RNA from unsorted whole blood; chain pairing was not available.

TCRdb reprocessed the 5' RACE reads with MiXCR, giving one entry per CDR3 protein. The data hold about 88,000 distinct CDR3 sequences, with 15% observed a single time. Trimming cost V 4 bases and J 1 base, with 12 bases left between them. The germline gives CDR1 MNHEY, CDR2 SMNVEV (reference sequence). This CDR3 has 15 amino acids. The genes are TRBV27 and TRBJ2-3, with D maybe TRBD2 (6 bases). The clonotype originates from an adult who was a healthcare worker with PCR-confirmed SARS-CoV-2 infection or an uninfected control (not recorded which). The sequenced sample was whole blood. For the CDR3, the DNA is TGTGCCAGCAGTTCCACGGGAGTGGGCACAGATACGCAGTATTTT. Translated, it gives CASSSTGVGTDTQYF.